This T cell receptor beta chain derives from a study of blood T cell repertoires in COVID-19 (dated by TCRdb to about 2020). About the study as a whole: The collaborator samples originated in the United States, Italy and Spain and spanned the acute and convalescent phases of COVID-19. The prospective study material was composed of cDNA or gDNA derived from T cells, B-cell-depleted T cells, or PBMCs. Subjects who had been exposed to COVID-19, were actively infected with it, or had recovered from it provided the deeply sampled blood TCRbeta repertoires that made up the dataset. A freely available public database, intended as a resource for researchers studying the immune response to SARS-CoV-2, is where the repertoires were released. The samples were drawn from two sources: the first 160 participants of the ongoing ImmuneRACE study, and some 1,300 subjects contributed by 6 global collaborators. The sample metadata nearly always contained a de-identified subject ID, COVID-19 status, age in years and sex. HLA class I and class II types, where available, came from metadata supplied by the sample provider rather than from assay-based typing.

Summary of the overall study and its limitations: The quantity of clinical and demographic metadata differed by source and by participant and was supplied without curation.

Comments on this clone: It has no known antigen specificity. Base quality data are lacking; no much larger clone is found one base away.

Taken from the germline V gene, the CDR1 and CDR2 loops are SGHTA and FQGNSA. The CDR3 starts with the cysteine, ends with the phenylalanine, and has 14 residues. Only CDR3 DNA is held: 42 bases, read in frame from base 1. Trimming takes 0 bases from V and 9 bases from J, and the germline ends sit 14 bases apart. The immunoSEQ Assay, a bias-controlled multiplex PCR, was used to amplify TCRbeta CDR3 regions from genomic DNA. Per the authors' processing: Nucleated cell counts per sample were estimated from amplification of reference gene primers within the assay. To quantify the absolute abundance of each unique TCRbeta CDR3 rearrangement, sequence reads were collapsed and filtered. For each sample, productive Simpson clonality was calculated by taking the square root of Simpson's diversity index across productive rearrangements. TCRdb retrieved this table from immuneACCESS and kept in-frame rearrangements only. Not all clones are present; in checked studies, unresolved V genes account for under half, and no reason is known for the remainder. From that table come the V and J calls and clone size; the DNA was used to work out D and trimming. The sample table lists 95,000 to 150,000 clones, 82% of them with a count of one. Jointly, the top ten make up about 4.5% of the sample.

Each collaborating institution followed its own protocols to collect whole blood in K2EDTA tubes. For TCRbeta analysis, collaborators shipped samples in one of three forms: frozen whole blood, isolated PBMCs, or DNA extracted from either of those sample types. The clonotype originates from a woman in her 70s with acute or convalescent COVID-19. The chain is made from TRBV7-2 and TRBJ1-1, with the D gene uncertain. The source material was peripheral blood. In nucleotide form, the sequence is TGTGCCAGCAGCTTAGCGCCGGAGAGCGGCAAAGCTTTCTTT. Translation gives CASSLAPESGKAFF.